A single sample is the source of the 13 T cell receptor beta chains below, sequenced in a study of T cells after yellow fever vaccination. One entry per CDR3 protein, called by TCRdb with MiXCR from the 5' RACE reads. This sample has 95,000 to 150,000 distinct CDR3 sequences, with approximately 9% found just once. This sample comprised CD8+ T cells sorted from PBMCs, obtained on the day of the yellow fever booster vaccination. The source of these receptors is a man aged 18 to 29 who received the YFV17D yellow fever vaccine.

The V gene is TRBV11-2, the J gene TRBJ2-1, with TRBD2 matching 11 bases. The CDR3 runs to 14 residues. With 5 bases clipped from V and 7 bases from J, the junction kept 4 bases outside the gene matches. CDR1 and CDR2 from the germline V gene are SGHAT and FQNNGV. CDR3 sequence reads: CASSRLAGPNEQFF. The CDR3 nucleotides read TGTGCCAGCAGCCGACTAGCGGGGCCGAATGAGCAGTTCTTC.

This clonotype appeared a few times. V gene TRBV27 combines with J gene TRBJ2-2, with 7 bases fitting TRBD2. Trimming cost V 7 bases and J 3 bases; bases outside gene matches: 8. The CDR3 has 15 amino acids. Germline V gene data show CDR1 as MNHEY and CDR2 as SMNVEV (reference sequence). The CDR3 DNA follows: TGTGCCAGCACCCTTGGCGGGGGTTACACCGGGGAGCTGTTTTTT. This gives the protein CASTLGGGYTGELFF.

The rearrangement links TRBV13 to TRBJ2-3; TRBD2 matches at 14 bases. Germline V CDR1 and CDR2: PRHDT, FYEKMQ (reference sequence). Germline trimming cut 3 bases from V and 0 bases from J; bases unmatched to any gene: 5. The CDR3 is made up of 18 amino acids. This CDR3 reads CASSFGLAGGSSTDTQYF. The CDR3 DNA reads TGTGCCAGCAGCTTTGGACTAGCGGGGGGCAGTAGCACAGATACGCAGTATTTT. Full variable domain (missing parts from reference TRBV13 and TRBJ2-3): AAGVIQSPRHLIKEKRETATLKCYPIPRHDTVYWYQQGPGQDPQFLISFYEKMQSDKGSIPDRFSAQQFSDYHSELNMSSLELGDSALYFCASSFGLAGGSSTDTQYFGPGTRLTVL.

This clonotype was counted only a few times. V usage is TRBV4-3 and J usage is TRBJ2-2; either TRBD1 or TRBD2 may supply D (5 bases each). The CDR3 totals 15 residues. Germline values: CDR1 LGHNA, CDR2 YSLEER. V lost 3 bases, J lost 5 bases, and 13 bases lay in between. CDR3 DNA sequence: TGCGCCAGCAGCCATCCTGGGGGTGAAACCGGGGAGCTGTTTTTT. This sequence encodes CASSHPGGETGELFF.

This clonotype has more than one count but fewer than ten. The gene calls are TRBV4-1 and TRBJ1-5; 9 bases are shared with TRBD1. The V segment lost 1 base and the J segment 4 bases; nucleotides outside the gene matches: 11. The CDR3 runs to 18 residues. Germline lookup yields CDR1 MGHRA and CDR2 YSYEKL. The CDR3 DNA follows: TGCGCCAGCAGCCAAGTCAGGGGACAGGGATCAAGAAATCAGCCCCAGCATTTT. Protein product: CASSQVRGQGSRNQPQHF.

This clonotype has a count of ten or more. The V gene is TRBV4-3, the J gene TRBJ2-5; D call uncertain. The CDR3 consists of 15 residues. CDR1 and CDR2 (germline): LGHNA, YSLEER. Between the trimmed V and J ends, which lost 0 bases and 2 bases, there was a span of 10 bases. The CDR3 is CASSQDIGDQETQYF. In DNA, the CDR3 is TGCGCCAGCAGCCAAGATATAGGAGATCAAGAGACCCAGTACTTC.

A word on this clonotype: At one boundary the junction diverges from the germline segment, which might be a read error. The chain combines TRBV20-1 with TRBJ2-1; 14 bases are shared with TRBD2. The CDR3 loop spans 18 amino acids. Looked up from germline, CDR1 is DFQATT and CDR2 is SNEGSKA (reference sequence). CDR3 bases: TGCAGTGCCCAACCCGGACTAGCGGGGGGAAGCTCCCACAATGAGCAGTTCTTC. Amino acid sequence: CSAQPGLAGGSSHNEQFF.

This clonotype has at least ten counts. V is TRBV12-3 or TRBV12-4 and J is TRBJ1-2; no definite D call. The CDR3 sequence is 14 residues long. Trimming left V 2 bases short and J 1 base short, with 8 bases between. The CDR3 coding sequence is TGTGCCAGCAGTTTATCTGCGGTTAACTATGGCTACACCTTC. Its translation is CASSLSAVNYGYTF.

In the case of this clonotype: An end of the junction differs from the germline gene, which may be a read error. The gene calls are TRBV29-1 and TRBJ2-7; D is unresolved. Germline-derived CDR1 and CDR2 are SQVTM and ANQGSEA. CDR3 length: 12 residues. CDR3 sequence: CSVENTSYEKYF. CDR3 DNA: TGCAGCGTTGAAAACACTTCCTACGAGAAGTACTTC.

The chain is built from TRBV6-5 and TRBJ2-1; a possible D gene is TRBD2 (6 bases). The CDR3 extends over 18 amino acids. Trimming removed 0 bases at V and 2 bases at J, with 17 bases between. From germline, CDR1 is MNHEY and CDR2 SVGAGI. The CDR3 spells CASSYSSWEDFTYNEQFF. As DNA, the CDR3 is TGTGCCAGCAGTTACTCGAGTTGGGAGGACTTCACCTACAATGAGCAGTTCTTC.

This clonotype turned up a few times. The rearrangement uses TRBV7-9 and TRBJ1-2, with D maybe TRBD1 (5 bases). The V end lost 5 bases, the J end lost 2 bases, and 12 bases lay between the germline ends. This CDR3 contains 14 residues. CDR1 and CDR2 (germline): SEHNR, FQNEAQ (reference sequence). CDR3 residues: CASSPGLSNYGYTF. For the CDR3, the DNA is TGTGCCAGCAGCCCGGGACTGAGCAACTATGGCTACACCTTC.

This clonotype was seen many times. The chain has TRBV2 and TRBJ2-5; maybe TRBD2 (7 bases). The CDR3 has 13 amino acids. Germline assignment: CDR1 SNHLY and CDR2 FYNNEI. V lost 10 bases and J 5 bases, leaving 17 bases between the germline ends. This CDR3 reads CANSQRGGETQYF. The CDR3 DNA is TGTGCCAACTCCCAGAGGGGGGGGGAGACCCAGTACTTC.

This clonotype was seen ten or more times. J is TRBJ2-5 and V is TRBV12-3 or TRBV12-4; the D gene could be TRBD1 or TRBD2 (6 bases each). V was cut by 8 bases and J by 5 bases, with 15 bases left in between. CDR3 length: 13 residues. DNA for the CDR3: TGTGCCAGCGGTAGGGGGGAAGGGGAGACCCAGTACTTC. Protein sequence: CASGRGEGETQYF.